The table lists the clone carrying this T cell receptor (beta chain) with many counts. Described time point: newly diagnosed GD, antithyroid drugs for less than 3 months. Isolated PBMC RNA provided the starting material for the TCR library. This sample is part of a study of regulatory T cells in long-lasting Graves disease. Arm-PCR of CDR3 regions with iRepertoire HTBI primers generated TCR beta libraries. Using its own MiXCR run on the multiplex PCR reads, TCRdb lists one record per CDR3 protein. The top ten clones hold around 7.6% of a sample with around 450,000 distinct CDR3 sequences, 15% of them seen once. The length of the CDR3 is 15 residues. V gave up 2 bases and J gave up 2 bases, with 12 bases separating them. Germline values: CDR1 SNHLY, CDR2 FYNNEI. This sample also belongs to another study, concerning T cells in Graves' hyperthyroidism and ophthalmopathy. That publication notes: HTBI primers drove first-round RT-PCR of the TCR CDR3.

The sample here was peripheral blood mononuclear cells (PBMCs), taken at new diagnosis, from a patient treated with antithyroid drugs. This TCR came from a woman in her thirties or forties with Graves disease. The rearrangement uses TRBV2 and TRBJ1-1; a possible D gene is TRBD1 (6 bases). CDR3: CASSEREGENTEAFF. As DNA, the CDR3 is TGTGCCAGCAGTGAACGGGAGGGGGAAAACACTGAAGCTTTCTTT.